One TCR beta chain is described in this entry. Sequencing was performed with immunoSEQ multiplex PCR; in TCRdb, only in-frame clones are kept and a portion is missing. The sample records 85,000 to 95,000 clones, about 83% being singletons. The data originate from a study of blood T cell repertoires in COVID-19. The ends lost 5 bases at V and 1 base at J; junction bases unmatched: 3. Germline V gene data show CDR1 as MNHEY and CDR2 as SVGEGT. This CDR3 spans 17 amino acids. The chain employs TRBV6-2 or TRBV6-3 and TRBJ2-6; the match to TRBD1 covers 12 bases. The sequence derives from a human donor in a cohort sampled during active COVID-19. Sequencing was performed on peripheral blood. Here the CDR3 reads CASSRGQGASGANVLTF. CDR3 DNA: TGTGCCAGCAGTCGGGGACAGGGGGCTTCTGGGGCCAACGTCCTGACTTTC.